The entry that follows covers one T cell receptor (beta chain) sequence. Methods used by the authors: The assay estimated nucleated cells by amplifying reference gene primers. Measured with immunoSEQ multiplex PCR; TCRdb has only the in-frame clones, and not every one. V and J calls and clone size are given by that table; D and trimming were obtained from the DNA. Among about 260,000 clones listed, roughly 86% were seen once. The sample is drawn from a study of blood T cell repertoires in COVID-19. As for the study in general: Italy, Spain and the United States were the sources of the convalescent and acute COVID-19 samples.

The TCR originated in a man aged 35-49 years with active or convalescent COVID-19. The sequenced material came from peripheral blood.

The CDR3 bases are TGCGCCAGCAGCCAAGGGGCCCTAATTTCCTACGAGCAGTACTTC. It codes for CASSQGALISYEQYF. The V and J genes are TRBV4-1 and TRBJ2-7; D call uncertain. CDR1 is MGHRA and CDR2 is YSYEKL in the germline V gene. CDR3 length equals 15 residues. The V and J ends lost 1 base and 1 base respectively, with 11 bases between them.